This T cell receptor (beta chain) was recorded in a study of CD8+ T cells in alopecia areata. The study, taken as a whole, reports: Lesional scalp exceeded normal scalp in clonality, especially in alopecia totalis/universalis. In scalp samples, resident alphabeta T cells of normal skin are also sequenced. Sharing of TCR sequences between patients (possibly for HLA-related reasons) was less clear than in mice.

Comments on this clone: What it recognizes is unknown.

Trimming stripped 1 base from V and 2 bases from J, with 9 bases between. This CDR3 is built from 15 residues. Germline assignment: CDR1 SGHTA and CDR2 FQGNSA. A FACSAria was used to sort CD4+ and CD8+ T cells. These cells came from PBMCs. After isolation, RNA underwent reverse transcription to generate cDNA as the sequencing template. Here immunoSEQ multiplex PCR was the method, and the copy in TCRdb shows in-frame clones only, minus some. This sample has around 100,000 clones, with around 59% found just once. The TCR sequence derives from a human donor in good health. The chain has TRBV7-2 and TRBJ1-5; D unclear. The specimen was CD4+ T cells sorted from blood. The CDR3 nucleotides are TGTGCCAGCAGCTTAGTAGGCGTGGGCAATCAGCCCCAGCATTTT. This codes for CASSLVGVGNQPQHF. The full variable domain, with the rest looked up from reference TRBV7-2 and TRBJ1-5, is GAGVSQSPSNKVTEKGKDVELRCDPISGHTALYWYRQSLGQGLEFLIYFQGNSAPDKSGLPSDRFSAERTGGSVSTLTIQRTQQEDSAVYLCASSLVGVGNQPQHFGDGTRLSIL.